Listed below are T cell receptor beta chains from one sample, sequenced in a study of CD8 T cells in Susac syndrome. TCRdb processed the immunoSEQ multiplex PCR reads anew with MiXCR; each CDR3 protein has one entry. The table has about 180,000 distinct CDR3 sequences, roughly 95% seen once. The source material was CD8+ T cells from PBMCs. The source of these receptors is a human donor with multiple sclerosis. Each CDR3 is given with its conserved first and last residue. Fields, in order: V gene, J gene, D gene, clone size, CDR3 DNA, CDR3 protein. D genes are given only for firm matches. Not all rows give a size; the values are once, few, many and, for expanded clones, a class.

>TRBV13|TRBJ2-3|.|.
TGTGCCAGCAGCTTAGGTTCAGGGGAGTTCACAGATACGCAGTATTTT
CASSLGSGEFTDTQYF
>TRBV9|TRBJ1-1|TRBD1|.
TGTGCCAGCAGCGTAGGCAGGGGGCAAGCTTTCTTT
CASSVGRGQAFF
>TRBV6-5|TRBJ1-1|.|.
TGTGCCAGCAGCCAGGGGAAAGCTCTGAACACTGAAGCTTTCTTT
CASSQGKALNTEAFF
>TRBV20-1|TRBJ2-7|.|.
TGCAGTGCCGACGACACGAGTAGGAGCTACGAGCAGTACTTC
CSADDTSRSYEQYF
>TRBV7-9|TRBJ1-2|.|.
TGTGCCAGCAGCGGAGGGTCAAACTATGGCTACACCTTC
CASSGGSNYGYTF
>TRBV5-6|TRBJ2-5|.|few
TGTGCCAGCAGCTTGGCAGAGACCCAGTACTTC
CASSLAETQYF
>TRBV27|TRBJ1-2|.|.
TGTGCCAGCAGTTTTAACCCAGAATACTATGGCTACACCTTC
CASSFNPEYYGYTF
>TRBV7-9|TRBJ1-1|TRBD1|.
TGTGCCAGCAGCATCCTAGACAGGGCGAACACTGAAGCTTTCTTT
CASSILDRANTEAFF
>TRBV2|TRBJ1-2|.|.
TGTGCCAGCAGTGGTTTGGGCAGTGCTAACTATGGCTACACCTTC
CASSGLGSANYGYTF
>TRBV13|TRBJ2-7|.|.
TGTGCCAGCAGCCTGACAGAGTTCGGGTACGAGCAGTACTTC
CASSLTEFGYEQYF
>TRBV12-3/TRBV12-4|TRBJ2-5|.|.
TGTGCCAGCAGTCCGGAAGGGCCGGGTGAGACCCAGTACTTC
CASSPEGPGETQYF
>TRBV2|TRBJ1-2|.|.
TGTGCCAGCAGTGATTGGTTCAGGGGCGCACCCGGCTACACCTTC
CASSDWFRGAPGYTF
>TRBV5-6|TRBJ2-1|.|.
TGTGCCAGCAGCTTGGTTGGCGGGGGCCGACCGATCTACAATGAGCAGTTCTTC
CASSLVGGGRPIYNEQFF
>TRBV27|TRBJ1-5|.|.
TGTGCCAGCAGTTTACGGCCCAATAGCAATCAGCCCCAGCATTTT
CASSLRPNSNQPQHF
>TRBV4-1|TRBJ2-1|.|once
TGCGCCAGCAGCCAAGAGGGACGGAACTCCTACAATGAGCAGTTCTTC
CASSQEGRNSYNEQFF
>TRBV25-1|TRBJ1-3|.|once
TGTGCCAGCAGTGTTATAAGCCGAAACCTCGGAAACACCATATATTTT
CASSVISRNLGNTIYF